This T cell receptor (beta chain) originates from a study of T cells after yellow fever vaccination. The table lists this clonotype with many counts. TCRdb re-analysed the 5' RACE reads in MiXCR, keeping a single row per CDR3 protein. The data contain a few hundred thousand distinct CDR3 sequences, roughly 6.8% of them seen just once; the ten biggest clones take up 0.85% to 1.2%. With 5 bases removed from V and 2 bases from J, the gap between germline ends came to 7 bases. Germline values: CDR1 MDHEN, CDR2 SYDVKM. CDR3 length: 13 amino acids. The chain carries TRBV28 and TRBJ2-1; no clear D. The specimen comprised CD4+ T cells sorted from PBMCs, sampled on the day of the yellow fever booster vaccination. This TCR derives from a man aged 25-40 years who received the YFV17D yellow fever vaccine. This CDR3 reads CASSRRAYNEQFF. CDR3 nucleotides: TGTGCCAGCAGTCGCCGGGCCTACAATGAGCAGTTCTTC.